Included here is one TCR beta chain sequence, with context. Its specificity is not known. This entry belongs to a study of cytomegalovirus exposure and HLA in healthy donors. Whole-study results and caveats: Earlier analysis yielded a pattern in which most TCR beta V segments were productive about 87% or about 30% of the time. TCR beta sequences reportedly predicted most subjects' HLA-A and HLA-B alleles accurately. A few chains tied to CMV proved CMV antigen-specific in vitro.

PCR was performed using 60 Vbeta and 13 Jbeta primers. The data were produced by immunoSEQ multiplex PCR, yet TCRdb's version contains in-frame clones alone and is incomplete. This sample has approximately 130,000 clones, with around 75% found just once. Germline CDR1 SGHTA, CDR2 FQGNSA. The germline V and J ends were trimmed by 7 bases and 4 bases, with 13 bases remaining between them. This CDR3 has 14 residues. The chain carries TRBV7-2 and TRBJ2-2; weak D call: TRBD2 (6 bases). The sequence derives from a man aged 25-40 years in good health and CMV-seronegative. The sequenced sample consisted of PBMCs. The CDR3 nucleotides are TGTGCCAGCACAAGTCACGGGGGCACCGGGGAGCTGTTTTTT. This gives the protein CASTSHGGTGELFF. The whole variable domain, filled in from reference TRBV7-2 and TRBJ2-2, reads GAGVSQSPSNKVTEKGKDVELRCDPISGHTALYWYRQSLGQGLEFLIYFQGNSAPDKSGLPSDRFSAERTGGSVSTLTIQRTQQEDSAVYLCASTSHGGTGELFFGEGSRLTVL.